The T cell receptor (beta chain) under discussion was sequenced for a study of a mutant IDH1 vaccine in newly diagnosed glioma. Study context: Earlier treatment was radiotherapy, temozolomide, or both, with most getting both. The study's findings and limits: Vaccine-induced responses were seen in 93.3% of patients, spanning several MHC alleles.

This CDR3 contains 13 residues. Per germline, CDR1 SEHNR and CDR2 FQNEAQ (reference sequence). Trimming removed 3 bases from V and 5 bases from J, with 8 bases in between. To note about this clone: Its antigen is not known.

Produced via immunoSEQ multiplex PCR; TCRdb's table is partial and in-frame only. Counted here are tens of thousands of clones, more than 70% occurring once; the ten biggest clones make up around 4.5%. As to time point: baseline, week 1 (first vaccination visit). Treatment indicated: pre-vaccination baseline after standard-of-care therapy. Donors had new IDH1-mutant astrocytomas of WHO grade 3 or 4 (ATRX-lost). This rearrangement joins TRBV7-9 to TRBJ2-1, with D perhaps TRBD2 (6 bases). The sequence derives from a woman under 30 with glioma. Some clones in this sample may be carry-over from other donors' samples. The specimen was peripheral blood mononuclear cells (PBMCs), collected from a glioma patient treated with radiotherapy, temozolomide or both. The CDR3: CASSFGGDNEQFF. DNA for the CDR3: TGTGCCAGCAGCTTCGGAGGGGACAATGAGCAGTTCTTC.